The 12 T cell receptor beta chains below come from one sample, sequenced in a study of blood T cell repertoires in COVID-19 (TCRdb year 2020). Libraries were made using the immunoSEQ multiplex PCR assay. This is the immuneACCESS table as TCRdb keeps it, with only in-frame sequences that have V and J called. A part of the clones is gone; compared with another copy, unresolved V genes explain less than half, and the rest is unexplained. The sample contains approximately 70,000 clones, around 86% of them found a single time. The top ten clones comprise roughly 13% of the sample. Sequencing was performed on peripheral blood. These receptor sequences come from a woman aged 55-69 years with acute or convalescent COVID-19.

Here the CDR3 DNA reads TGCGCCAGCACTGCGGGACGGACCATGAACACTGAAGCTTTCTTT. Its protein is CASTAGRTMNTEAFF. The chain is built from TRBV10-1 and TRBJ1-1; weak D call: TRBD1 (5 bases). V was trimmed by 7 bases and J by 0 bases, leaving 15 bases between them. This CDR3 region has 15 residues. Per the germline V gene, CDR1 is WNHNN and CDR2 is SYGVQD (reference sequence).

This chain links TRBV29-1 with TRBJ1-1; D remains ambiguous. This CDR3 has 12 residues. Germline CDR1 is SQVTM and CDR2 is ANQGSEA. Trimming cost V 4 bases and J 1 base, with 7 bases left between them. The CDR3 here is CSVGAQNTEAFF. The DNA for the CDR3 is TGCAGCGTTGGTGCACAGAACACTGAAGCTTTCTTT.

In nucleotides, the CDR3 is TGTGCCAGCAGTAGACCCCGGCGCCCTAACAGAGACACCATATATTTT. Translating it yields CASSRPRRPNRDTIYF. V is TRBV6-6 and J is TRBJ1-3; D remains ambiguous. Germline V gene data show CDR1 as MNHNY and CDR2 as SVGAGI (reference sequence). The V gene lost 5 bases and the J gene lost 8 bases, with 22 bases spanning the gap. CDR3 size: 16 residues.

The genes are TRBV10-3 and TRBJ2-3; 9 bases agree with TRBD2. The V and J ends lost 2 bases and 0 bases, in that order; junction bases with no gene match: 3. The germline CDR1 and CDR2 sequences are ENHRY and SYGVKD. The CDR3 covers 16 residues. The CDR3 reads CAISETLAGSTDTQYF. The CDR3 bases are TGTGCCATCAGTGAGACCCTAGCGGGGAGCACAGATACGCAGTATTTT.

This clone was detected a few times. The rearrangement links TRBV5-4 to TRBJ1-6; unclear D gene. From germline, CDR1 is SGHNT and CDR2 YYREEE (reference sequence). The CDR3 runs 14 residues. V lost 7 bases, J lost 10 bases, and 18 bases lay in between. The CDR3 nucleotides are TGTGCCAGCTTGAGGATGGGAGAAGGATCACCCCTCCACTTT. This encodes CASLRMGEGSPLHF.

V is TRBV7-9 and J is TRBJ1-3; D gene uncertain. The CDR3 length is 12 residues. The germline V gene encodes CDR1 SEHNR and CDR2 FQNEAQ (reference sequence). Trimming took 3 bases from V and 7 from J, leaving 7 bases between them. CDR3 nucleotides: TGTGCCAGCAGCTTTCCGGGGAACACCATATATTTT. As protein: CASSFPGNTIYF.

The CDR3 protein is CASSLRTGNTGELFF. In DNA, the CDR3 is TGTGCCAGCAGCTTAAGGACAGGGAACACCGGGGAGCTGTTTTTT. The chain couples TRBV7-3 to TRBJ2-2; TRBD1 agrees at 7 bases. Germline V lookup: CDR1 SGHTA, CDR2 FQGTGA. Unmatched junction bases numbered 0, after V lost 1 base and J lost 1 base. The CDR3 is 15 amino acids.

This clone appeared once. The chain joins TRBV7-6 to TRBJ1-6; D remains ambiguous. Germline V gene data show CDR1 as SGHVS and CDR2 as FNYEAQ. V was shortened by 5 bases and J by 8 bases, with 10 bases between the two germline ends. This CDR3 comprises 13 residues. The chain's CDR3 is CASSANRDSPLHF. The CDR3 region has the DNA TGTGCCAGCAGCGCGAACAGAGATTCACCCCTCCACTTT.

The V and J genes are TRBV19 and TRBJ1-1; no clear D gene. This CDR3 is 12 amino acids long. V lost 5 bases and J lost 6, with 10 bases in between. Germline assignment: CDR1 LNHDA and CDR2 SQIVND (reference sequence). CDR3 residues: CASSRQAAEAFF. For the CDR3, the DNA is TGTGCCAGTAGTCGGCAGGCCGCTGAAGCTTTCTTT.

V and J are TRBV2 and TRBJ1-6; 7 nucleotides match TRBD1. The J segment lost 9 bases and the V segment lost 9 bases, leaving 11 bases of the junction unmatched. Germline V gene sequence: CDR1 SNHLY, CDR2 FYNNEI. This CDR3 has 14 residues. The CDR3 loop reads CASGPQGRSSPLHF. The CDR3, as DNA: TGTGCCAGTGGACCACAGGGGAGAAGTTCACCCCTCCACTTT.

This rearrangement joins TRBV27 to TRBJ2-7; weak D call: TRBD1 (6 bases). V was pared by 4 bases and J by 1 base, with 11 bases between. This CDR3 has 14 amino acids. Germline V gives CDR1 MNHEY, CDR2 SMNVEV (reference sequence). CDR3 residues: CASSYSGTSYEQYF. The DNA of the CDR3 is TGTGCCAGCAGTTACTCCGGGACATCCTACGAGCAGTACTTC.

The chain employs TRBV3-1 (or the pseudogene TRBV3-2) and TRBJ1-2; D perhaps matches TRBD1 (5 bases). In germline, CDR1 is LGHDT, CDR2 YNNKEL (reference sequence). Trimming cost V 2 bases and J 8 bases, with 15 bases left between them. CDR3 length: 14 amino acids. The CDR3 DNA follows: TGTGCCAGCAGCCAACGGGATTGGGAGGGGGGCTACACCTTC. The encoded protein is CASSQRDWEGGYTF.